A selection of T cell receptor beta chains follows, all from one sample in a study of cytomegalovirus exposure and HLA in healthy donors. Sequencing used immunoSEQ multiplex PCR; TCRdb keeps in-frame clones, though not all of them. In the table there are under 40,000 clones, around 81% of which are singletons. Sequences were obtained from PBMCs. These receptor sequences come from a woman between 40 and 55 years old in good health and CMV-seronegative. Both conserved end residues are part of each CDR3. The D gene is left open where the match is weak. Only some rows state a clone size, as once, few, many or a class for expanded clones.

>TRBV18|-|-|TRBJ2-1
CASSPGQGAYNEQFF
TGTGCCAGCTCACCGGGGCAGGGCGCCTACAATGAGCAGTTCTTC
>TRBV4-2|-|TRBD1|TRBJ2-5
CASSQGRTGQETQYF
TGTGCCAGCAGCCAAGGAAGGACAGGACAAGAGACCCAGTACTTC
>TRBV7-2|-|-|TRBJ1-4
CASSHGLWEKLFF
TGTGCCAGCAGCCATGGACTTTGGGAAAAACTGTTTTTT
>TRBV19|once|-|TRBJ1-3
CATQSWTRSLTGNTIYF
TGTGCCACTCAAAGCTGGACACGTAGCCTTACTGGAAACACCATATATTTT
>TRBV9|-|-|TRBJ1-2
CASSELEGRDMDGYTF
TGTGCCAGCAGCGAACTTGAGGGTCGGGACATGGATGGCTACACCTTC
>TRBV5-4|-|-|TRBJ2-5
CASSLGQSQETQYF
TGTGCCAGCAGCTTGGGTCAGTCTCAAGAGACCCAGTACTTC
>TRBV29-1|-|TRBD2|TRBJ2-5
CSAFSGLAQYF
TGCAGCGCTTTTAGCGGGTTGGCCCAGTACTTC
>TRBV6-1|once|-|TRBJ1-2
CASSELRRGGYTF
TGTGCCAGCAGTGAGCTTCGACGCGGGGGCTACACCTTC
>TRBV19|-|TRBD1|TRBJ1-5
CASRTTGGNQPQHF
TGTGCCAGTAGGACGACAGGGGGCAATCAGCCCCAGCATTTT
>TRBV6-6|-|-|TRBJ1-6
CASSTVNQRGNSPLHF
TGTGCCAGCAGTACGGTAAACCAAAGAGGGAATTCACCCCTCCACTTT
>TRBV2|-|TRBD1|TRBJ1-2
CASTTIGTGVGYTF
TGTGCCAGCACCACAATCGGGACAGGGGTTGGCTACACCTTC
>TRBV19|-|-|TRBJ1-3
CASNPDSTGNTIYF
TGTGCCAGTAATCCGGACAGCACTGGAAACACCATATATTTT
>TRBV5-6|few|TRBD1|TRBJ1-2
CASSIDRGGNYGYTF
TGTGCCAGCAGCATAGACAGGGGTGGAAACTATGGCTACACCTTC
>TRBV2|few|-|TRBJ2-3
CASGGTYRTDTQYF
TGTGCCAGCGGGGGGACTTATCGCACAGATACGCAGTATTTT
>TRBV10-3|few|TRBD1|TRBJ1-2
CAISGLQGGGYTF
TGTGCCATCAGTGGTCTACAGGGGGGAGGCTACACCTTC
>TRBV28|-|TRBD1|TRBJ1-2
CASTSVQGAGYTF
TGTGCCAGCACCTCCGTGCAGGGGGCTGGCTACACCTTC
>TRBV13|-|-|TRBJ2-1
CASSFETPRANEQFF
TGTGCCAGCAGCTTCGAAACTCCGCGCGCCAATGAGCAGTTCTTC
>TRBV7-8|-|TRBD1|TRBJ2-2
CASRRPRRTGGSTGELFF
TGTGCCAGCAGACGACCCAGGCGGACAGGGGGGAGCACCGGGGAGCTGTTTTTT
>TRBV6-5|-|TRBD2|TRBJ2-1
CASIAGGSYNEQFF
TGTGCCAGCATCGCGGGGGGTTCCTACAATGAGCAGTTCTTC
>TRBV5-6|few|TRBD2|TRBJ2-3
CASSPERGGSTDTQYF
TGTGCCAGCAGCCCAGAGCGGGGGGGCAGCACAGATACGCAGTATTTT
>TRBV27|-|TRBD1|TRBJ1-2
CASSRPGQGKEGYTF
TGTGCCAGCAGTCGACCGGGACAGGGAAAAGAGGGCTACACCTTC
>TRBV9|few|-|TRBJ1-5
CASSVDGRDSNQPQHF
TGTGCCAGCAGCGTAGATGGGCGGGATAGCAATCAGCCCCAGCATTTT
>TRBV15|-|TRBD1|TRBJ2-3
CATSRDFAGQGTNTQYF
TGTGCCACCAGCAGAGATTTCGCGGGACAGGGAACAAATACGCAGTATTTT
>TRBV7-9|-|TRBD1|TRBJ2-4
CASSLGQSNIQYF
TGTGCCAGCAGCTTGGGACAGTCGAACATTCAGTACTTC
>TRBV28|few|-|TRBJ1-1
CASASGYRREAFF
TGTGCCAGCGCGAGCGGTTACCGGCGTGAAGCTTTCTTT
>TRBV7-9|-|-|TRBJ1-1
CASSFVQQNTEAFF
TGTGCCAGCAGCTTCGTACAGCAGAACACTGAAGCTTTCTTT